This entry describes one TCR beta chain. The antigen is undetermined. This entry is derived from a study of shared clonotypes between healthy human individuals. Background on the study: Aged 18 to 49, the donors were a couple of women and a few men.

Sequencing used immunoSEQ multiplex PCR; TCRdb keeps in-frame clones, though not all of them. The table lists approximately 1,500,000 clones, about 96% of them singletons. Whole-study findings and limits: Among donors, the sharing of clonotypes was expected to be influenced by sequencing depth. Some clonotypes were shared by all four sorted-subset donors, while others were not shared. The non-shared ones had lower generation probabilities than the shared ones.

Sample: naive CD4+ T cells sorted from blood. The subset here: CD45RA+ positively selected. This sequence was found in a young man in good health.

The CDR3 sequence: CASSVAGGPSEQFF. In DNA form, the CDR3 reads TGTGCCAGTAGTGTGGCGGGAGGGCCGAGTGAGCAGTTCTTC. The chain links TRBV19 to TRBJ2-1, with 9 nucleotides matching TRBD2. The ends lost 5 bases at V and 9 bases at J; junction bases unmatched: 8. Germline lookup yields CDR1 LNHDA and CDR2 SQIVND (reference sequence). The CDR3 contains 14 residues.